The 21 T cell receptor beta chains below all came from one sample that was sequenced in a study of CD8 T cells in Susac syndrome. Reverse transcription of roughly 0.5 to 1 ug RNA was carried out with random hexamers. One entry per CDR3 protein results from TCRdb running MiXCR on the immunoSEQ multiplex PCR reads. Among hundreds of thousands of distinct CDR3 sequences listed, 85% to 95% were seen once. Material: CD4+ T cells from PBMCs. Every receptor here comes from a human donor with Susac syndrome.

The gene calls are TRBV4-3 and TRBJ1-4, with D unclear. This CDR3 has 15 residues. Trimming removed 0 bases at V and 6 bases at J, with 11 bases between. The germline CDR1 and CDR2 sequences are LGHNA and YSLEER. This CDR3 reads CASSQEKGLDEKLFF. CDR3 nucleotides: TGCGCCAGCAGCCAAGAAAAGGGTTTGGATGAAAAACTGTTTTTT.

The chain uses TRBV28 and TRBJ1-6; 10 positions agree with TRBD1. V lost 8 bases, J lost 10 bases, and 11 bases stayed unmatched. The CDR3 contains 15 residues. The germline V gene encodes CDR1 MDHEN and CDR2 SYDVKM. CDR3 DNA sequence: TGTGCCAGCTCCGCCTCGACAGGGGGCTTGTCACCCCTCCACTTT. Protein sequence: CASSASTGGLSPLHF.

The chain is built from TRBV20-1 and TRBJ2-5; D is perhaps TRBD2 (6 bases). Trimming stripped 1 base from V and 1 base from J, with 7 bases between. The CDR3 runs to 13 residues. Germline values: CDR1 DFQATT, CDR2 SNEGSKA (reference sequence). As DNA, the CDR3 is TGCAGTGCTAGAGGGGAGGTCCAAGAGACCCAGTACTTC. Translation gives CSARGEVQETQYF.

This clonotype was recorded only once. This sequence joins TRBV9 and TRBJ1-3, with D tentatively TRBD1 (5 bases). Germline-derived CDR1 and CDR2 are SGDLS and YYNGEE. The CDR3 runs 16 residues. Between the trimmed V and J ends, which lost 4 bases and 4 bases, there was a span of 18 bases. The CDR3, as DNA: TGTGCCAGCAGCTTCGGGGACGTTTCTAAAGGAAACACCATATATTTT. Protein product: CASSFGDVSKGNTIYF.

V usage is TRBV5-1 and J usage is TRBJ1-1; 8 positions match TRBD1. This CDR3 spans 15 amino acids. V shed 2 bases, J shed 1 base, and the junction held 4 bases outside the gene matches. Germline V gives CDR1 SGHRS, CDR2 YFSETQ. Here the CDR3 DNA reads TGCGCCAGCAGCTTCACCGGGACAGGGAACACTGAAGCTTTCTTT. Translated, it gives CASSFTGTGNTEAFF.

The chain combines TRBV6-5 with TRBJ2-5, with D possibly called TRBD1 or TRBD2 (5 bases each). There are 13 residues in the CDR3. The germline gives CDR1 MNHEY, CDR2 SVGAGI. Deletions cut 5 bases from V and 3 bases from J, with 10 bases between. For the CDR3, the DNA is TGTGCCAGCAGTACGGGGCAGAAAGAGACCCAGTACTTC. This sequence encodes CASSTGQKETQYF.

This chain links TRBV4-1 with TRBJ2-2; no clear D. This CDR3 has 17 residues. Germline V CDR1 and CDR2: MGHRA, YSYEKL. V dropped 1 base and J dropped 4 bases, with 16 bases sitting between them. CDR3 DNA: TGCGCCAGCAGCCAAGCCATGACGGCCCCTGGCACCGGGGAGCTGTTTTTT. Amino acid sequence: CASSQAMTAPGTGELFF.

This chain uses TRBV5-6 with TRBJ2-3, with 7 bases fitting TRBD1. Germline V gene sequence: CDR1 SGHDT, CDR2 YYEEEE. This CDR3 is built from 15 residues. With V trimmed by 1 base and J by 5 bases, 7 bases remained unmatched. This CDR3 is CASSLNIQGEDTQYF. The CDR3 bases are TGTGCCAGCAGCTTGAATATCCAGGGGGAAGATACGCAGTATTTT.

This chain joins TRBV7-9 and TRBJ2-7; D not resolved. V was shortened by 2 bases and J by 6 bases, with 8 bases between the two germline ends. CDR1 and CDR2 (germline): SEHNR, FQNEAQ (reference sequence). This CDR3 spans 12 amino acids. CDR3 region: CASSLSGIEQYF. The CDR3 coding sequence is TGTGCCAGCAGCTTATCGGGCATCGAGCAGTACTTC.

This chain uses TRBV15 with TRBJ2-1; 8 bases fit TRBD2. With 9 bases clipped from V and 5 bases from J, the junction kept 6 bases outside the gene matches. The CDR3 length is 13 residues. Germline assignment: CDR1 LNHNV and CDR2 YYDKDF (reference sequence). In nucleotides, the CDR3 is TGTGCCACACAGCGGGGGTTGAACAATGAGCAGTTCTTC. This gives the protein CATQRGLNNEQFF.

The chain is built from TRBV30 and TRBJ1-2; the match to TRBD1 covers 7 bases. Germline V gene lookup returns CDR1 GTSNPN and CDR2 SVGIG (reference sequence). This CDR3 is 14 amino acids long. After removal of 0 bases from V and 8 bases from J, the junction contained 9 bases not matched to a gene. The chain's CDR3 is CAWSVVGGTAGYTF. The CDR3 DNA reads TGTGCCTGGAGTGTTGTGGGTGGGACAGCAGGCTACACCTTC. Based on the CDR3 plus reference TRBV30 and TRBJ1-2, the full variable domain is SQTIHQWPATLVQPVGSPLSLECTVEGTSNPNLYWYRQAAGRGLQLLFYSVGIGQISSEVPQNLSASRPQDRQFILSSKKLLLSDSGFYLCAWSVVGGTAGYTFGSGTRLTVV.

The V gene is TRBV29-1, the J gene TRBJ1-3; no reliable D call. The germline V and J ends were trimmed by 1 base and 0 bases, with 4 bases remaining between them. CDR1 is SQVTM, CDR2 ANQGSEA, per germline. This CDR3 has 13 residues. The CDR3 loop reads CSVEVGSGNTIYF. CDR3 nucleotide sequence: TGCAGCGTTGAAGTGGGCTCTGGAAACACCATATATTTT.

The V and J genes are TRBV20-1 and TRBJ2-5; TRBD1 is a possible D gene (5 bases). The germline gives CDR1 DFQATT, CDR2 SNEGSKA (reference sequence). The CDR3 consists of 13 residues. The germline V and J ends were trimmed by 6 bases and 2 bases, with 13 bases remaining between them. The CDR3 is CSAPTQGQETQYF. DNA for the CDR3: TGCAGTGCCCCTACCCAGGGACAAGAGACCCAGTACTTC.

Only one count was recorded for this clonotype. V usage is TRBV12-3 or TRBV12-4 and J usage is TRBJ2-7; TRBD1 agrees at 9 bases. Trimming at V came to 4 bases and at J to 6 bases, leaving 10 bases not matched to a gene. This CDR3 is 15 amino acids long. The CDR3 nucleotides read TGTGCCAGCAGTTCCAAGGACAGGGGAGGGCGCGAGCAGTACTTC. This encodes CASSSKDRGGREQYF.

J is TRBJ2-5 and V is TRBV6-6; 8 nucleotides match TRBD1. V was clipped by 7 bases and J by 2 bases; unmatched bases: 9. Germline V CDR1 and CDR2: MNHNY, SVGAGI (reference sequence). The CDR3 has 15 amino acids. The chain's CDR3 is CASMDRARLQETQYF. In nucleotides, the CDR3 is TGTGCCAGCATGGACAGGGCCAGACTTCAAGAGACCCAGTACTTC.

V usage is TRBV5-1 and J usage is TRBJ2-5; 10 bases map to TRBD1. V trimming: 0 bases; J trimming: 2 bases; junction bases outside the gene matches: 4. Germline CDR1 is SGHRS and CDR2 is YFSETQ. The length of the CDR3 is 16 residues. The CDR3 region is CASSLGQGADQETQYF. The CDR3 DNA reads as TGCGCCAGCAGCTTGGGACAGGGGGCTGATCAAGAGACCCAGTACTTC.

The rearrangement uses TRBV21-1 and TRBJ2-5; TRBD1 is taken as the D call from the table, unchecked against the DNA. TRBV21-1 is a pseudogene locus. The CDR3 extends over 15 amino acids. The CDR3, as DNA: TGTGCCAGCAGCCCGGACAGGGGGTGGCGGGAGACCCAGTACTTC. Encoded protein: CASSPDRGWRETQYF.

The V call is TRBV14, the J call TRBJ1-2; weak D call: TRBD1 (5 bases). This CDR3 spans 16 amino acids. V lost 0 bases to trimming and J lost 0 bases, with 11 bases between them. CDR1 SGHDN and CDR2 FVKESK come from the germline V gene. The DNA for the CDR3 is TGTGCCAGCAGCCAAGATCCGGCGACAGCTAACTATGGCTACACCTTC. Translating it yields CASSQDPATANYGYTF.

The rearrangement links TRBV6-5 to TRBJ1-6; TRBD1 matches 8 bases. V shed 2 bases and J 9 bases; nucleotides not matched to a gene: 9. Per germline, CDR1 MNHEY and CDR2 SVGAGI. The CDR3 sequence is 16 residues long. The CDR3 sequence: CASSYLGTGGSSPLHF. The CDR3 bases are TGTGCCAGCAGTTACCTCGGGACAGGTGGAAGTTCACCCCTCCACTTT.

V gene TRBV5-4 combines with J gene TRBJ1-1, with D possibly being TRBD1 (6 bases). The CDR3 totals 15 residues. Between the trimmed V and J ends, which lost 5 bases and 0 bases, there was a span of 14 bases. CDR1 and CDR2 from the germline V gene are SGHNT and YYREEE (reference sequence). The CDR3 sequence: CASSGGGVVNTEAFF. CDR3 nucleotide sequence: TGTGCCAGCAGTGGGGGGGGCGTAGTGAACACTGAAGCTTTCTTT.

The chain recombines TRBV6-1 with TRBJ1-2; D not certain. Germline loops: CDR1 MNHNS, CDR2 SASEGT. Trimming removed 5 bases from V and 2 bases from J, with 15 bases in between. The CDR3 sequence is 15 residues long. The CDR3, as DNA: TGTGCCAGCAGTCGAAGCGGGCGGAACAACTATGGCTACACCTTC. Translation: CASSRSGRNNYGYTF.